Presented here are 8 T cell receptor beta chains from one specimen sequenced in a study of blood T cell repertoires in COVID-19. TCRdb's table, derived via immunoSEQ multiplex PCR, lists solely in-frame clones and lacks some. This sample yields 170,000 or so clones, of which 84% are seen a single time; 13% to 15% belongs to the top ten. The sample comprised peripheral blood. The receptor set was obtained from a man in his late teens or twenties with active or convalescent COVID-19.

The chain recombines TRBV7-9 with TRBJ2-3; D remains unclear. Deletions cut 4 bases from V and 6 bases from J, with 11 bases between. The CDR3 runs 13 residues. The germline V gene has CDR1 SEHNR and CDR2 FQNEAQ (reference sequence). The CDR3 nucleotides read TGTGCCAGCAGCTCACTGACCGGGGATACGCAGTATTTT. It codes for CASSSLTGDTQYF.

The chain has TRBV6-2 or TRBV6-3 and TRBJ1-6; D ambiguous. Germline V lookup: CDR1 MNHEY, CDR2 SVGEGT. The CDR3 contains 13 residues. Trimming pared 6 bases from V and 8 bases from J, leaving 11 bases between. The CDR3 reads CASSPPGDSPLHF. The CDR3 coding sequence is TGTGCCAGCAGCCCGCCCGGGGATTCACCCCTCCACTTT.

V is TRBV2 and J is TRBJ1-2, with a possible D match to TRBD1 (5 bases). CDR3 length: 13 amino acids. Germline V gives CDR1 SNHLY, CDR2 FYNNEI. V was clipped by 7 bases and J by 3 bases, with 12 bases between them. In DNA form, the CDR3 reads TGTGCCAGCACGATCCAGGGTTACTATGGCTACACCTTC. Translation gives CASTIQGYYGYTF.

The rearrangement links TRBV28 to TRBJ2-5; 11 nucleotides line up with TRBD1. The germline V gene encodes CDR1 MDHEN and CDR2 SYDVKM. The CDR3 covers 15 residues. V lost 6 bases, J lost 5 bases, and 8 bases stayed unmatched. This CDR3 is CASRPTGQGVETQYF. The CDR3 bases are TGTGCCAGCAGACCCACGGGACAGGGGGTGGAGACCCAGTACTTC.

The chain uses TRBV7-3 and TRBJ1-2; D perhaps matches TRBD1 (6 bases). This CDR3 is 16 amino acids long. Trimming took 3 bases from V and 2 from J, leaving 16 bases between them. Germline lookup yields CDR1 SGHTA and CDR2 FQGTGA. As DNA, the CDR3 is TGTGCCAGCAGCTTGGACGGAACAGGGAACAACTATGGCTACACCTTC. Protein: CASSLDGTGNNYGYTF.

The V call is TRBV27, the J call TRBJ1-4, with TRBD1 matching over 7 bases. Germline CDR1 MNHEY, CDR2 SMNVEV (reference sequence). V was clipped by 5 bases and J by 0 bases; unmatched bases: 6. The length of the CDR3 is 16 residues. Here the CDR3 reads CASSPGQAATNEKLFF. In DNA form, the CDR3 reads TGTGCCAGCAGTCCTGGACAGGCTGCAACTAATGAAAAACTGTTTTTT. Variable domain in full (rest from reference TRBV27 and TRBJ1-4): EAQVTQNPRYLITVTGKKLTVTCSQNMNHEYMSWYRQDPGLGLRQIYYSMNVEVTDKGDVPEGYKVSRKEKRNFPLILESPSPNQTSLYFCASSPGQAATNEKLFFGSGTQLSVL.

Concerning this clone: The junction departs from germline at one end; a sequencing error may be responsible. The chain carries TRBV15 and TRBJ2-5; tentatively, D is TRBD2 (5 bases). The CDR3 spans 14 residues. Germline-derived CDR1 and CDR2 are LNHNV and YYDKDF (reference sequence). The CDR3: CATSRGLSQETQYF. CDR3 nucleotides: TGTGCCACCAGTAGAGGGCTGTCCCAAGAGACCCAGTACTTC.

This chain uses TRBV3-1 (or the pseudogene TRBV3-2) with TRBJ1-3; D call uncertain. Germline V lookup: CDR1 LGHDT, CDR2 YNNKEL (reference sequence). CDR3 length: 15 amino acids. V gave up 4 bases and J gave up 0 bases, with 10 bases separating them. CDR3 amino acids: CASSPQAYSGNTIYF. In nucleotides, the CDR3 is TGTGCCAGCAGCCCCCAGGCTTACTCTGGAAACACCATATATTTT.